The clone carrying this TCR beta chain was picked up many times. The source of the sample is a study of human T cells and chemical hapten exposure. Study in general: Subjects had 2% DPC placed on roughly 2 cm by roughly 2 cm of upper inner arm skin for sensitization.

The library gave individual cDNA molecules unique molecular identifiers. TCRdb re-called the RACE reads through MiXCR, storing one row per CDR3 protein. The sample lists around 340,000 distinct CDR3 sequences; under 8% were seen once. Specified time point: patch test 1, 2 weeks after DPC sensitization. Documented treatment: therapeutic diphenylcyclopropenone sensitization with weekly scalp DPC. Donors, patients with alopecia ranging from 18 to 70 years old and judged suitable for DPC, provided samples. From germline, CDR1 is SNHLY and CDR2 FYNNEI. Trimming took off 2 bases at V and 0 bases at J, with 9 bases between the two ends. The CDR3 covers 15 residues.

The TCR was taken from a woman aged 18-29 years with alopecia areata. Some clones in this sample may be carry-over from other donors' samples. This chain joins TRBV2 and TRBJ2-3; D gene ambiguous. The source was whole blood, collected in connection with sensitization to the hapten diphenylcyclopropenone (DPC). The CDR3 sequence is CASSEFWGSTDTQYF. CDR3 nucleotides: TGTGCCAGCAGTGAATTTTGGGGAAGCACAGATACGCAGTATTTT.